Below are 15 T cell receptor beta chains sequenced from a single sample in a study of response to subunit inactivated influenza vaccine. TCRdb fed the RT-PCR reads into MiXCR, producing one record per CDR3 protein. The sample has roughly 570,000 distinct CDR3 sequences, about 15% seen once. The starting material was PBMCs from blood, obtained roughly 12 days after vaccination. The receptors here all came from a man aged 50-59 years who received an inactivated influenza vaccine.

This chain connects TRBV29-1 to TRBJ2-1; 12 positions agree with TRBD1. The CDR3 loop spans 15 amino acids. V shed 6 bases, J shed 0 bases, and the junction held 3 bases outside the gene matches. Per the germline V gene, CDR1 is SQVTM and CDR2 is ANQGSEA. CDR3 amino acids: CSVPGQGASYNEQFF. The CDR3 DNA reads TGCAGCGTGCCGGGACAGGGGGCCTCCTACAATGAGCAGTTCTTC.

This clonotype showed up just a few times. V is TRBV6-1 and J is TRBJ2-2; D may be TRBD1 or TRBD2 (5 bases each). This CDR3 contains 16 residues. Germline CDR1 is MNHNS and CDR2 is SASEGT. The V and J ends lost 8 bases and 4 bases respectively, with 20 bases between them. CDR3 sequence (DNA): TGTGCCAGCGCGCAGCAGGGTCTTGGGGGCACCGGGGAGCTGTTTTTT. Its protein is CASAQQGLGGTGELFF.

Many counts were recorded for this clonotype. The rearrangement links TRBV7-2 to TRBJ2-5; D may be TRBD2 (5 bases). The CDR3 extends over 13 amino acids. Germline V gene lookup returns CDR1 SGHTA and CDR2 FQGNSA. Trimming shortened V by 1 base and J by 5 bases, and 8 bases separated the two germline ends. CDR3 DNA: TGTGCCAGCAGCTTAGAGCGGTTCGAGACCCAGTACTTC. As protein: CASSLERFETQYF.

The chain couples TRBV10-3 to TRBJ2-1; D tentatively reads TRBD1 or TRBD2 (5 bases each). Trimming pared 7 bases from V and 6 bases from J, leaving 13 bases between. CDR1 is ENHRY, CDR2 SYGVKD, per germline. The CDR3 is 13 residues long. In DNA form, the CDR3 reads TGTGCCATCACTCCCAGGGCGGGCAATGAGCAGTTCTTC. The encoded protein is CAITPRAGNEQFF.

V is TRBV5-5 and J is TRBJ2-1; TRBD1 matches 11 bases. The CDR3 length is 15 residues. Trimming cost V 4 bases and J 6 bases; bases outside gene matches: 6. Germline values: CDR1 SGHKS, CDR2 YYEKEE (reference sequence). The CDR3 sequence: CASSLTGTGGNEQFF. The CDR3 DNA sequence: TGTGCCAGCAGCCTCACCGGGACAGGGGGCAATGAGCAGTTCTTC.

The rearrangement links TRBV27 to TRBJ2-1; 10 bases are shared with TRBD2. Germline-derived CDR1 and CDR2 are MNHEY and SMNVEV (reference sequence). This CDR3 contains 16 residues. The V and J ends lost 2 bases and 4 bases, in that order; junction bases with no gene match: 5. In nucleotides, the CDR3 is TGTGCCAGCAGTTTAGGAACTAGCGGGGCTTACAATGAGCAGTTCTTC. Amino acids: CASSLGTSGAYNEQFF.

Worth noting for this clonotype: Sequence at one end of the junction differs from germline and may be a read error. The chain is built from TRBV18 and TRBJ2-2, with unresolved D. Germline-derived CDR1 and CDR2 are KGHSH and LQKENI. This CDR3 has 16 residues. Here the CDR3 DNA reads TGTGCCAGCTCACCACCGGGGATCGCGAAAACCGGGGAGCTGTTTTTT. As protein: CASSPPGIAKTGELFF.

This clonotype was recorded a few times. This chain links TRBV21-1 with TRBJ2-5; TRBD1 reflects the table's D call only, with no check against the DNA. TRBV21-1 is a documented pseudogene. The CDR3 is 14 residues long. The CDR3 is CASSKLGTGETQYF. As DNA, the CDR3 is TGTGCCAGCAGCAAACTAGGGACAGGGGAGACCCAGTACTTC.

This clonotype was detected a few times. This chain links TRBV5-1 with TRBJ2-3, with TRBD2 identical over 11 bases. The CDR3 runs 16 residues. Losses at the gene ends were 3 bases for V and 5 bases for J; bases not matched to a gene: 8. From germline, CDR1 is SGHRS and CDR2 YFSETQ. The CDR3 DNA is TGCGCCAGCAGCTATACGACTAGCGGGGTGGTAGATACGCAGTATTTT. Its protein product is CASSYTTSGVVDTQYF.

This rearrangement joins TRBV10-3 to TRBJ1-1; D is undetermined. V lost 6 bases to trimming and J lost 2 bases, with 4 bases between them. Per germline, CDR1 ENHRY and CDR2 SYGVKD. There are 11 residues in the CDR3. CDR3 bases: TGTGCCATCAGGCAAAACACTGAAGCTTTCTTT. Its protein is CAIRQNTEAFF.

This clonotype was found many times. The chain carries TRBV12-3 or TRBV12-4 and TRBJ2-1; 9 bases are shared with TRBD2. The CDR3 is 17 residues long. J was trimmed by 1 base and V by 6 bases; bases with no gene match: 10. CDR3 sequence: CASRGFGTSLSYNEQFF. The CDR3 DNA follows: TGTGCCAGCAGGGGCTTCGGGACTAGCCTATCCTACAATGAGCAGTTCTTC.

The V and J genes are TRBV7-2 and TRBJ2-7; tentative D call: TRBD1 (6 bases). Germline V gene data show CDR1 as SGHTA and CDR2 as FQGNSA. Trimming cost V 5 bases and J 4 bases, with 18 bases left between them. This CDR3 has 15 amino acids. CDR3 residues: CASSQGTFAPYEQYF. CDR3 DNA sequence: TGTGCCAGCAGCCAGGGGACATTCGCTCCTTACGAGCAGTACTTC.

This chain uses TRBV7-9 with TRBJ2-7; perhaps D is TRBD1 or TRBD2 (5 bases each). V lost 4 bases to trimming and J lost 5 bases, with 9 bases between them. This CDR3 spans 12 amino acids. Germline CDR1 and CDR2: SEHNR and FQNEAQ (reference sequence). CDR3 loop: CASSSPGHEQYF. Here the CDR3 DNA reads TGTGCCAGCAGCTCACCGGGGCACGAGCAGTACTTC.

The rearrangement uses TRBV9 and TRBJ1-1, with D tentatively TRBD1 (5 bases). This CDR3 region has 14 residues. Germline V gene sequence: CDR1 SGDLS, CDR2 YYNGEE. The V and J ends lost 3 bases and 6 bases respectively, with 15 bases between them. The CDR3 loop reads CASSAGGGRAEAFF. The DNA for the CDR3 is TGTGCCAGCAGCGCCGGTGGGGGGAGGGCTGAAGCTTTCTTT.

Concerning this clonotype itself: The conserved phenylalanine or tryptophan is not found at the CDR3 terminus, so this likely reflects a read error. The V and J genes are TRBV27 and TRBJ2-2, with 7 bases aligning to TRBD1. After removal of 5 bases from V and 4 bases from J, the junction contained 7 bases not matched to a gene. This CDR3 is built from 15 residues. Germline assignment: CDR1 MNHEY and CDR2 SMNVEV (reference sequence). The DNA for the CDR3 is TGTGCCAGCAGTAACAACAGGGGCGGCACCGGGGAGCTGTTTTCT. It specifies CASSNNRGGTGELFS.